These 26 T cell receptor beta chains originate from one sample sequenced in a study of blood T cells in healthy people across ages (dated by TCRdb to between 2014 and 2016). Library construction relied on 5' RACE. The instrument was an Illumina HiSeq 2500. A second PCR of roughly 7 to 12 cycles was performed with a sample-barcoded 5' primer and a J-beta primer mix. In-frame beta chains were kept once TCRdb had trimmed the public reads at Q25 with fastp and called clones with MiXCR. Each CDR3 protein appears once, grouped with its most common genes and DNA. The sample has some 550,000 distinct CDR3 sequences on record, roughly 48% of them singletons. The ten largest clones add up to just under 25% of the sample. The sequencing input was blood. The receptors here all came from a man older than 75 in good health.

This rearrangement joins TRBV20-1 to TRBJ2-7, with a possible D match to TRBD2 (6 bases). The CDR3 consists of 14 residues. V lost 3 bases and J lost 3, with 15 bases in between. Germline CDR1 DFQATT, CDR2 SNEGSKA (reference sequence). The CDR3 region is CSARRAGTGYEQYF. The CDR3 nucleotides are TGCAGTGCTAGGAGGGCAGGGACTGGCTACGAGCAGTACTTC.

The chain carries TRBV20-1 and TRBJ2-7, with 12 bases that match TRBD2. The DNA matches TRBJ2-5 better at its end, which makes the J call doubtful. There are 16 residues in the CDR3. Per germline, CDR1 DFQATT and CDR2 SNEGSKA (reference sequence). The CDR3 region is CSALLAGGLFRETQYF. Written as DNA, the CDR3 is TGCAGTGCCTTGCTAGCGGGGGGGCTCTTCAGGGAGACCCAGTACTTC.

This clonotype was seen a handful of times. The chain couples TRBV20-1 to TRBJ2-7, with 9 nucleotides matching TRBD2. After removal of 0 bases from V and 4 bases from J, the junction contained 4 bases not matched to a gene. Germline loops: CDR1 DFQATT, CDR2 SNEGSKA (reference sequence). There are 14 residues in the CDR3. CDR3 protein: CSARDSGGWYEQYF. Written as DNA, the CDR3 is TGCAGTGCTAGAGATAGCGGGGGATGGTACGAGCAGTACTTC.

The chain uses TRBV6-2 or TRBV6-3 and TRBJ2-5; D unclear. Germline-derived CDR1 and CDR2 are MNHEY and SVGEGT. V lost 6 bases, J lost 4 bases, and 12 bases lay in between. CDR3 length equals 13 residues. The CDR3 nucleotides are TGTGCCAGCAGCCCCCCCAGACGAGAGACCCAGTACTTC. Encoded protein: CASSPPRRETQYF.

This clonotype appeared a few times. The rearrangement links TRBV21-1 to TRBJ1-5. TRBV21-1 has pseudogene status. CDR3 size: 15 residues. The CDR3 nucleotides read TGTGCCAGCAGCAGGGTGCGGATTAGCAATCAGCCCCAGCATTTT. Its protein product is CASSRVRISNQPQHF.

The J gene is TRBJ2-1, the V gene TRBV29-1, with TRBD2 matching 12 bases. This CDR3 spans 16 amino acids. Germline values: CDR1 SQVTM, CDR2 ANQGSEA. The V segment lost 2 bases and the J segment 7 bases; nucleotides outside the gene matches: 9. CDR3 sequence reads: CSVEPPGLAGGNEQFF. CDR3 DNA: TGCAGCGTTGAACCCCCGGGCCTAGCGGGAGGGAATGAGCAGTTCTTC.

The chain is built from TRBV20-1 and TRBJ1-2; 10 nucleotides align to TRBD1. This CDR3 has 14 residues. The germline V gene encodes CDR1 DFQATT and CDR2 SNEGSKA (reference sequence). V dropped 3 bases and J dropped 4; count of bases not matched to a gene: 5. The chain's CDR3 is CSAREGTGAYGYTF. The CDR3 region has the DNA TGCAGTGCTAGGGAAGGGACAGGGGCCTATGGCTACACCTTC.

The chain joins TRBV20-1 to TRBJ2-5; 8 bases are a match to TRBD2. This CDR3 spans 16 amino acids. The germline gives CDR1 DFQATT, CDR2 SNEGSKA (reference sequence). V lost 0 bases and J lost 7; bases outside the gene matches: 13. CDR3 nucleotides: TGCAGTGCTAGAGATCCCCGCGAATGGAGCGGGGGGACCCAGTACTTC. Translating it yields CSARDPREWSGGTQYF.

This clonotype was recorded many times. The chain recombines TRBV4-3 with TRBJ2-3; unclear D gene. Germline CDR1 and CDR2: LGHNA and YSLEER. V was pared by 4 bases and J by 0 bases, with 8 bases between. The CDR3 contains 14 residues. Here the CDR3 DNA reads TGCGCCAGCAGCCCCCAGCGTAGCACAGATACGCAGTATTTT. Its translation: CASSPQRSTDTQYF.

This sequence joins TRBV11-3 and TRBJ2-3; TRBD2 agrees at 8 bases. The CDR3 spans 15 residues. The V gene end was trimmed by 4 bases and the J gene end by 0 bases; junction bases not matched to a gene: 3. Germline CDR1 and CDR2: SGHNT and YENEEA. This CDR3 is CASSSQRGSTDTQYF. Written as DNA, the CDR3 is TGTGCCAGCAGCTCCCAGCGGGGGAGCACAGATACGCAGTATTTT.

J is TRBJ1-2 and V is TRBV3-1; D gene ambiguous. The CDR3 contains 14 residues. Germline CDR1 and CDR2: LGHDT and YNNKEL (reference sequence). Trimming left V 3 bases short and J 2 bases short, with 10 bases between. The CDR3 DNA sequence: TGTGCCAGCAGCCAGGAAGTGGGAAACTATGGCTACACCTTC. Protein sequence: CASSQEVGNYGYTF.

Details on this clonotype: At one end the junction does not follow the germline gene, possibly because of a read error. The chain is built from TRBV13 and TRBJ2-7, with 10 positions matching TRBD2. The CDR3 has 15 amino acids. Looked up from germline, CDR1 is PRHDT and CDR2 is FYEKMQ (reference sequence). The CDR3 DNA reads TGTGCCGGCAGCCACGGGCTAGCGGGAGCTTACGAGCAGTACTTC. Protein: CAGSHGLAGAYEQYF.

This clonotype was recorded a few times. The chain links TRBV6-6 to TRBJ2-7; 7 positions match TRBD2. The V segment lost 5 bases and the J segment 3 bases; nucleotides outside the gene matches: 7. Germline CDR1 and CDR2: MNHNY and SVGAGI (reference sequence). The CDR3 has 14 residues. The CDR3 region is CASSTEGTIYEQYF. CDR3 nucleotide sequence: TGTGCCAGCAGTACCGAAGGGACTATCTACGAGCAGTACTTC.

The gene calls are TRBV6-6 and TRBJ2-5; TRBD2 matches 10 bases. This CDR3 is 13 amino acids long. The V gene's germline CDR1 is MNHNY and CDR2 SVGAGI (reference sequence). The V segment lost 5 bases and the J segment 8 bases; nucleotides outside the gene matches: 5. Here the CDR3 reads CASSGLAENTQYF. DNA for the CDR3: TGTGCCAGCAGTGGACTAGCGGAGAATACCCAGTACTTC.

CDR3 bases: TGTGCCAGCGCCCCGAAGGCGGGGAACACTGAAGCTTTCTTT. Protein: CASAPKAGNTEAFF. V gene TRBV18 combines with J gene TRBJ1-1; D not resolved. The CDR3 has 14 residues. V gave up 8 bases and J gave up 1 base, with 14 bases separating them. Germline V gives CDR1 KGHSH, CDR2 LQKENI.

This clonotype was observed a handful of times. V gene TRBV2 combines with J gene TRBJ2-1, with 7 bases matching TRBD2. Per germline, CDR1 SNHLY and CDR2 FYNNEI. Trimming at V came to 7 bases and at J to 2 bases, leaving 8 bases not matched to a gene. The CDR3 consists of 15 residues. CDR3 loop: CASTLSGNPYNEQFF. CDR3 nucleotides: TGTGCCAGCACTCTAAGCGGGAATCCCTACAATGAGCAGTTCTTC.

The chain has TRBV20-1 and TRBJ2-3, with 8 bases fitting TRBD2. Trimming cost V 7 bases and J 6 bases; bases outside gene matches: 15. CDR1 and CDR2 from the germline V gene are DFQATT and SNEGSKA (reference sequence). The CDR3 extends over 15 amino acids. The CDR3 DNA sequence: TGCAGTGTTTCTCATCGTGCGGGGGGTGGGGATACGCAGTATTTT. Amino acids: CSVSHRAGGGDTQYF.

The chain is built from TRBV27 and TRBJ1-1; 11 positions agree with TRBD1. V gave up 8 bases and J gave up 6 bases; unmatched junction bases: 17. The CDR3 sequence is 17 residues long. Germline loops: CDR1 MNHEY, CDR2 SMNVEV (reference sequence). The CDR3 nucleotides are TGTGCCAGCTCCTACGGGACAGGGGGTCGGGTGGGCGCTGAAGCTTTCTTT. Residues: CASSYGTGGRVGAEAFF.

A few counts support this clonotype. This chain connects TRBV18 to TRBJ1-1; 9 bases fit TRBD1. The CDR3 loop spans 14 amino acids. Losses at the gene ends were 6 bases for V and 5 bases for J; bases not matched to a gene: 7. Germline V gene lookup returns CDR1 KGHSH and CDR2 LQKENI. CDR3 DNA: TGTGCCAGCTCGTGGGACAGGGTTGGAACTGAAGCTTTCTTT. Encoded protein: CASSWDRVGTEAFF.

The chain links TRBV10-3 to TRBJ1-1, with D unclear. The germline V gene has CDR1 ENHRY and CDR2 SYGVKD. Trimming left V 6 bases short and J 0 bases short, with 11 bases between. The CDR3 covers 14 residues. CDR3 nucleotide sequence: TGTGCCATCAGATCTACAGTCATGAACACTGAAGCTTTCTTT. As protein: CAIRSTVMNTEAFF.

This clonotype turned up a few times. The rearrangement uses TRBV21-1 and TRBJ2-7; whether TRBD2, the table's D call, matches the DNA was not checked. TRBV21-1 corresponds to a pseudogene. The CDR3 is made up of 15 amino acids. The CDR3 protein is CASSPRTQEVYEQYF. The CDR3 nucleotides are TGTGCCAGCAGTCCCCGCACCCAGGAGGTCTACGAGCAGTACTTC.

The chain has TRBV6-6 and TRBJ2-2; possible D gene TRBD1, 5 bases. Trimming removed 6 bases from V and 4 bases from J, with 12 bases in between. This CDR3 contains 14 residues. Germline lookup yields CDR1 MNHNY and CDR2 SVGAGI (reference sequence). CDR3 sequence: CASRFRVGTGELFF. CDR3 coding DNA: TGTGCCAGCAGATTCAGGGTCGGCACCGGGGAGCTGTTTTTT.

The CDR3, as DNA: TGCGCCAGCAGCCAAGAAACGGGTCAGCCCCAGCATTTT. Protein product: CASSQETGQPQHF. This chain joins TRBV4-3 and TRBJ1-5, with D unresolved. Looked up from germline, CDR1 is LGHNA and CDR2 is YSLEER. The CDR3 contains 13 residues. The V end was cut by 0 bases, the J end by 6 bases, with 6 bases between.

This clonotype turned up a few times. This chain connects TRBV27 to TRBJ2-7; TRBD2 matches at 7 bases. The trim removed 4 bases at V and 6 bases at J, leaving 6 bases unmatched. Germline CDR1 is MNHEY and CDR2 is SMNVEV (reference sequence). The CDR3 has 13 residues. This chain's CDR3 is CASSSAGYGEQYF. The CDR3 coding sequence is TGTGCCAGCAGTTCAGCGGGATACGGCGAGCAGTACTTC.

V gene TRBV6-4 combines with J gene TRBJ2-6; the D gene is possibly TRBD1 (5 bases). Trimming stripped 5 bases from V and 4 bases from J, with 18 bases between. The CDR3 extends over 17 amino acids. Germline V gene sequence: CDR1 MRHNA, CDR2 SNTAGT. The CDR3 protein is CASSPQGLASGANVLTF. The CDR3 DNA follows: TGTGCCAGCAGTCCCCAGGGCCTCGCTTCGGGGGCCAACGTCCTGACTTTC.

This clonotype has a handful of counts. This rearrangement joins TRBV12-3 or TRBV12-4 to TRBJ1-2; 10 nucleotides agree with TRBD1. This CDR3 has 14 amino acids. The ends lost 3 bases at V and 4 bases at J; junction bases unmatched: 2. CDR3 bases: TGTGCCAGCAGTTTGACAGGGGGCATCTATGGCTACACCTTC. This gives the protein CASSLTGGIYGYTF.